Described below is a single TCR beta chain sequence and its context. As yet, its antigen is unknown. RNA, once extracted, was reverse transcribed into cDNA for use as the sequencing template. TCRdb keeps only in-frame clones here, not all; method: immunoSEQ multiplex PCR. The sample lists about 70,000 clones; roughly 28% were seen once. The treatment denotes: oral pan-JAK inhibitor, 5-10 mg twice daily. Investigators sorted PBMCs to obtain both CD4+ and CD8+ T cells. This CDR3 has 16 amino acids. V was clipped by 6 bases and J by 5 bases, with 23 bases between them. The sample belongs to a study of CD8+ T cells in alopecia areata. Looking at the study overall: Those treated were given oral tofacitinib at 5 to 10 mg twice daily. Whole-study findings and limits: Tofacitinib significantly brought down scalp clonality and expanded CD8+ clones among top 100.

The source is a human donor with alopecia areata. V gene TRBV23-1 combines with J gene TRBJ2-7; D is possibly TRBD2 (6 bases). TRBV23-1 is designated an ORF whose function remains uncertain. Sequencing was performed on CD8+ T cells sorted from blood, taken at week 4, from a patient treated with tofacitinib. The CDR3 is CASRPLGRGMEHEQYF. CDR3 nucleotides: TGCGCCAGCAGACCCTTGGGGCGGGGAATGGAGCACGAGCAGTACTTC.